The clone carrying this TCR beta chain occurred a few times. Antigen unknown. The data stem from a study of vaccination effects on CD4 cells after COVID-19. Expansion with viral peptide pools was applied to antigen-specific CD4+ T cells by the ViraFEST assay prior to sequencing. Cells that had been cultured for 10 days were the source of isolated CD4+ T cells. Infection dated between March and December 2020, before the Alpha, Beta and Delta variants reached the United States. Every well housed 1.5 million to 2 million PBMC, which grew in culture alongside around 10 IU/ml IL-2 and approximately 10 ug/ml peptides. Cultures got half-medium changes with IL-2 on days 3 and 7. Germline V gene data show CDR1 as SGHNT and CDR2 as YENEEA. The CDR3 length is 14 residues. The V and J ends lost 1 base and 1 base respectively, with 6 bases between them. Repertoires were generated with immunoSEQ multiplex PCR, while TCRdb's copy carries only in-frame clones and drops some. Among 60,000 to 75,000 clones listed, roughly 73% were seen once.

General observations from the study: The study had few convalescent patients and no early post-infection timepoints. Clones induced by infection and by vaccine showed marked clonal contraction late after vaccination.

This sequence joins TRBV11-3 and TRBJ2-3, with D possibly TRBD2 on 6 matching bases. Sequencing used CD4+ T cells from PBMCs cultured with HIV peptides, obtained before COVID-19 vaccination. The subset here: HIV-1 Nef peptide pool negative control/reference culture. The receptor was isolated from a human donor who had a prior SARS-CoV-2 infection. The CDR3 region has the DNA TGTGCCAGCAGCTTAGCGGGGGGCACAGATACGCAGTATTTT. It codes for CASSLAGGTDTQYF.